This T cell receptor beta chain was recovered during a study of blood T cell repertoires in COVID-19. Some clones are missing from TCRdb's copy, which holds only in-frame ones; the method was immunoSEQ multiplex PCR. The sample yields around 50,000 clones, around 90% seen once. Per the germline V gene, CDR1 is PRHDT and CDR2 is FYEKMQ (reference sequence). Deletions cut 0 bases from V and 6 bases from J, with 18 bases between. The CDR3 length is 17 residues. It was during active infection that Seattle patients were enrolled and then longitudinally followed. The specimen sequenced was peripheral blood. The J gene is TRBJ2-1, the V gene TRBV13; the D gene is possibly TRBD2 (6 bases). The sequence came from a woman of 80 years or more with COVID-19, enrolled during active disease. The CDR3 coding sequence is TGTGCCAGCAGCTTAGGAGGTTGGCGGGGACTCCTCAATGAGCAGTTCTTC. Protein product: CASSLGGWRGLLNEQFF. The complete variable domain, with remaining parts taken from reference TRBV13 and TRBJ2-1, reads AAGVIQSPRHLIKEKRETATLKCYPIPRHDTVYWYQQGPGQDPQFLISFYEKMQSDKGSIPDRFSAQQFSDYHSELNMSSLELGDSALYFCASSLGGWRGLLNEQFFGPGTRLTVL.